This TCR beta chain emerged from a study of identical twins. Healthy Caucasian donors formed the entire cohort. This clonotype was counted at least ten times. Antigen unknown. Germline V gives CDR1 SGHNT, CDR2 YENEEA. The CDR3 is made up of 13 amino acids. V was pared by 5 bases and J by 3 bases, with 9 bases between. From the 5' RACE reads, TCRdb called clonotypes with MiXCR, one entry per CDR3 protein. The top ten hold approximately 0.25% of the sample, which has 1.5 million to 2 million distinct CDR3 sequences, less than 35% seen once. Points from the study as a whole: Part of the zero-insertion signal could reflect confounding by invariant MAIT and iNKT cells. The conclusions drew on cross-sectional statistical analysis instead of tracking the same donors.

The TCR comes from a newborn girl in good health. Material for sequencing was cord blood. The chain couples TRBV11-3 to TRBJ2-3; no clear D gene. The DNA for the CDR3 is TGTGCCAGCAGCCCCTACGGGACAGATACGCAGTATTTT. Translation: CASSPYGTDTQYF.